This T cell receptor (beta chain) was captured in a study of blood T cell repertoires in COVID-19. This CDR3 contains 17 residues. Produced via immunoSEQ multiplex PCR; TCRdb's table is partial and in-frame only. The table shows just over 300,000 clones, with approximately 85% occurring only once. This clonotype was obtained from a man aged 25 to 40 who had recovered from COVID-19. This chain joins TRBV21-1 and TRBJ2-3; the table assigns TRBD2, which was not confirmed against the DNA. TRBV21-1 is a listed pseudogene. Input material: PBMCs or T cells enriched from blood (not recorded which). CDR3 region: CASSKGTASGGEDTQYF. The CDR3, as DNA: TGTGCCAGCAGCAAGGGGACGGCTAGCGGGGGGGAAGATACGCAGTATTTT.